The rows below give T cell receptor beta chains drawn from one sample of a study of cytomegalovirus exposure and HLA in healthy donors. Method: immunoSEQ multiplex PCR; TCRdb's copy keeps in-frame clones and lacks some. Of over 50,000 clones detected, under 85% appear once; the ten largest clones hold roughly 51%. Material for sequencing was PBMCs. The receptors here all came from a man aged 45-65 years in good health and CMV-seropositive. The CDR3 runs from the conserved cysteine through the conserved F or W. Each record gives: V gene, J gene, clone size, D gene, CDR3 length, CDR3 DNA, CDR3 protein. The D gene is left open where the match is weak. Some rows have no size entry. The others give once, few or many, or a class for an expanded clone.

TRBV19	TRBJ2-6	NA	TRBD2	21	TGTGCCAGTAGCCCCCGATTGGGAGGCCTAGCGGGAGGGTCTGGGGCCAACGTCCTGACTTTC	CASSPRLGGLAGGSGANVLTF
TRBV5-1	TRBJ2-2	NA	NA	15	TGCGCCAGCACCCCTCAGGTATCGGGAACCGGGGAGCTGTTTTTT	CASTPQVSGTGELFF
TRBV7-9	TRBJ2-1	once	TRBD2	15	TGTGCCAGCAGCCGGGGGACTAGCGGGATATATGAGCAGTTCTTC	CASSRGTSGIYEQFF
TRBV20-1	TRBJ1-2	NA	TRBD1	11	TGCAGTGCCCACAGGGGGCTTGGCTACACCTTC	CSAHRGLGYTF
TRBV10-3	TRBJ2-3	NA	TRBD2	18	TGTGCCATCAGTGATCCTACAGCGGGAGGCATTAGCACAGATACGCAGTATTTT	CAISDPTAGGISTDTQYF
TRBV9	TRBJ1-4	NA	TRBD1	14	TGTGCCAGCAGCCTGACAGGGGCTAATGAAAAACTGTTTTTT	CASSLTGANEKLFF
TRBV7-3	TRBJ2-3	NA	TRBD1	14	TGTGCCAGCAGCTTCGGACAGGGAACAGATACGCAGTATTTT	CASSFGQGTDTQYF
TRBV5-1	TRBJ2-2	NA	NA	14	TGCGCCAGCAGCCCACAACCGAACACCGGGGAGCTGTTTTTT	CASSPQPNTGELFF
TRBV19	TRBJ1-1	once	TRBD1	15	TGTGCCAGTAGTCCGGGACAGGGGAGAGTCACTGAAGCTTTCTTT	CASSPGQGRVTEAFF
TRBV11-3	TRBJ2-2	once	TRBD1	15	TGTGCCAGCAGCCCCCCGGGACAGGGACATCGGGAGCTGTTTTTT	CASSPPGQGHRELFF
TRBV29-1	TRBJ2-7	NA	TRBD2	15	TGCAGCGTGTGGACTAGCGGGAGGGGGAGATACGAGCAGTACTTC	CSVWTSGRGRYEQYF
TRBV11-2	TRBJ1-5	NA	NA	18	TGTGCCAGCAGCTTAGGGGCCGGAGGGCGGTTGAGCAATCAGCCCCAGCATTTT	CASSLGAGGRLSNQPQHF
TRBV5-4	TRBJ2-7	few	NA	16	TGTGCCAGCAGCTCCGGGGGAGCCGCGGCTTTCTACGAGCAGTACTTC	CASSSGGAAAFYEQYF
TRBV27	TRBJ2-1	NA	TRBD1	18	TGTGCCAGCAGTTTATCTGGGGTTTGGGGACAGGGTTTCAATGAGCAGTTCTTC	CASSLSGVWGQGFNEQFF
TRBV11-2	TRBJ1-2	once	TRBD1	17	TGTGCCAGCAGCTTATTTCCGGGACAGGGGTTTAACTATGGCTACACCTTC	CASSLFPGQGFNYGYTF
TRBV10-3	TRBJ2-1	NA	NA	15	TGTGCCAGCAGTGTAGGGACCAGGGGCCTCAATGAGCAGTTCTTC	CASSVGTRGLNEQFF
TRBV7-3	TRBJ2-1	NA	TRBD2	15	TGTGCCAGCAGCTTAAAGGGACTAGCGGGAGTTGAGCAGTTCTTC	CASSLKGLAGVEQFF
TRBV6-1	TRBJ2-7	NA	TRBD1	14	TGTGCCAGCACCGGACAGGGGGCCACCTACGAGCAGTACTTC	CASTGQGATYEQYF
TRBV6-5	TRBJ2-7	NA	NA	11	TGTGCCAGCAGCCACACCTACGAGCAGTACTTC	CASSHTYEQYF
TRBV6-1	TRBJ1-5	NA	TRBD1	14	TGTGCCAGCAGTGTAAGACAGGGGTCTCAGCCCCAGCATTTT	CASSVRQGSQPQHF
TRBV4-3	TRBJ1-6	once	NA	14	TGCGCCAGCAGCCGGGCCCCACATAATTCACCCCTCCACTTT	CASSRAPHNSPLHF
TRBV19	TRBJ1-1	few	NA	13	TGTGCCAGTAGTATAAAGGGGTACACTGAAGCTTTCTTT	CASSIKGYTEAFF
TRBV6-1	TRBJ2-5	NA	NA	13	TGTGCCAGCAGTGGGGGCTATTTAGAGACCCAGTACTTC	CASSGGYLETQYF
TRBV30	TRBJ2-7	NA	NA	13	TGTGCCTGGAAACCCAGGACAACCTACGAGCAGTACTTC	CAWKPRTTYEQYF
TRBV5-4	TRBJ1-1	few	NA	15	TGTGCCAGCAGCCAAGGGGGAGACCTGAACACTGAAGCTTTCTTT	CASSQGGDLNTEAFF
TRBV19	TRBJ2-7	NA	NA	14	TGTGCCAGTAGTATACAGGTAATCTCCTACGAGCAGTACTTC	CASSIQVISYEQYF
TRBV19	TRBJ1-2	few	NA	13	TGTGCCAGTAGTCGACAGCATAACTATGGCTACACCTTC	CASSRQHNYGYTF
TRBV19	TRBJ2-3	NA	TRBD2	16	TGTGCCAGTAGTATAAAGGCGGCGGGGGGGAGCGATACGCAGTATTTT	CASSIKAAGGSDTQYF
TRBV9	TRBJ2-2	NA	NA	14	TGTGCCAGCAGGGGTCAGGTCGGTCCCGGGGAGCTGTTTTTT	CASRGQVGPGELFF
TRBV18	TRBJ1-4	NA	NA	15	TGTGCCAGCTCATCTATTAGGAGGGGAGACGAAAAACTGTTTTTT	CASSSIRRGDEKLFF
TRBV19	TRBJ1-3	NA	NA	15	TGTGCCAGTAGTAAGGGAGATAAACCTGGAAACACCATATATTTT	CASSKGDKPGNTIYF
TRBV13	TRBJ2-3	once	NA	15	TGTGCCAGCAGCTTAGGCCTAAGTAATCCAGATACGCAGTATTTT	CASSLGLSNPDTQYF
TRBV4-2	TRBJ1-5	NA	TRBD1	15	TGTGCCGGCAGCCAAGATGGGGGACAGAATCAGCCCCAGCATTTT	CAGSQDGGQNQPQHF
TRBV27	TRBJ2-7	NA	TRBD2	15	TGTGCCAGCAGTTTCGGGACTAGCGGGATCTACGAGCAGTACTTC	CASSFGTSGIYEQYF
TRBV5-6	TRBJ2-2	NA	NA	15	TGTGCCAGCAGCACGGACAGCCAGGGCACCGGGGAGCCGTTTTTT	CASSTDSQGTGEPFF
TRBV9	TRBJ2-3	NA	TRBD2	16	TGTGCCAGCAGCGGACTAGCGGGAGGGAGGACAGATACGCAGTATTTT	CASSGLAGGRTDTQYF
TRBV19	TRBJ2-2	NA	TRBD2	16	TGTGCCAGTAGTATTGAACTAGCGAAGAACACCGGGGAGCTGTTTTTT	CASSIELAKNTGELFF
TRBV4-3	TRBJ1-5	NA	NA	15	TGCGCCAGCAGCCAAGACCGAAGCCACAATCAGCCCCAGCATTTT	CASSQDRSHNQPQHF
TRBV7-2	TRBJ2-1	NA	NA	16	TGTGCCAGCAGCTTACAGGGGCAAAGCTCCTACAATGAGCAGTTCTTC	CASSLQGQSSYNEQFF
TRBV23-1	TRBJ2-5	NA	NA	19	TGCGCCAGCAGTCAATCCGAACAGGAAGCGCGAAGGTGTCAAGAGACCCAGTACTTC	CASSQSEQEARRCQETQYF
TRBV7-2	TRBJ2-2	once	NA	17	TGTGCCAGCAGCTTAGATTTACTCAGGGAGGTCACCGGGGAGCTGTTTTTT	CASSLDLLREVTGELFF
TRBV6-7	TRBJ2-7	NA	TRBD2	12	TGTGCCAGGAGGGGACTAGCCTACGAGCAGTACTTC	CARRGLAYEQYF
TRBV2	TRBJ2-5	NA	NA	13	TGTGCCAGCGCACAGGGGAGGAGAGAGACCCAGTACTTC	CASAQGRRETQYF
TRBV4-1	TRBJ2-7	NA	NA	16	TGCGCAAGCAGCAAAGAAGCAGGAAAAGGCTACTACGAGCAGTACTTC	CASSKEAGKGYYEQYF
TRBV18	TRBJ2-5	NA	TRBD2	13	TGTGCCAGCTCACCACCGGGGGGGGAGACCCAGTACTTC	CASSPPGGETQYF
TRBV27	TRBJ2-3	NA	NA	12	TGTGCCAGCAGTTTAAGGGGCCATACGCAGTATTTT	CASSLRGHTQYF
TRBV5-8	TRBJ1-1	NA	NA	14	TGTGCCAGCAGCTTGAGAGATCTGAACACTGAAGCTTTCTTT	CASSLRDLNTEAFF
TRBV9	TRBJ1-1	NA	NA	12	TGTGCCAGCAGCTTTCGGACATTTGAAGCTTTCTTT	CASSFRTFEAFF
TRBV4-3	TRBJ2-1	many	NA	17	TGCTCCAGCAGCCAAGATATGATCCTACTCATCTACAATGAGCAGTTCTTC	CSSSQDMILLIYNEQFF
TRBV5-1	TRBJ2-7	NA	TRBD2	15	TGCGCCAGCAGCTTGGCCGGGACTAGCGTCTACGAGCAGTACTTC	CASSLAGTSVYEQYF
TRBV2	TRBJ2-2	NA	NA	14	TGTGCCAGCGCGTATTTAGAGCCTATTGGGGAGCTGTTTTTT	CASAYLEPIGELFF